The 29 T cell receptor beta chains in this list originate from one sample, sequenced in a study of blood T cells in healthy people across ages. It was with a sample-barcoded 5' primer and a J-beta primer mix that a second PCR of roughly 7 to 11 cycles was run. Each CDR3 protein gets one entry after TCRdb re-called the 5' RACE reads with MiXCR. Seen here are roughly 1 million distinct CDR3 sequences, 20% to 25% observed once, and the top ten hold around 0.75%. The same sample was also studied in work on T cells of mothers and their children.

Sequencing was done on a sample of blood. These receptors were collected from a girl aged 2 to 10 in good health.

This clonotype was counted only a few times. Mismatch with germline at one junction end may stem from a read error. This sequence joins TRBV7-9 and TRBJ1-1; D unresolved. Germline assignment: CDR1 SEHNR and CDR2 FQNEAQ (reference sequence). The CDR3 has 13 amino acids. The CDR3 here is CASSRQMSTEVFF. CDR3 sequence (DNA): TGTGCCAGCAGCCGGCAGATGAGCACTGAAGTTTTCTTT.

The chain links TRBV7-9 to TRBJ1-1; D is possibly TRBD1 (6 bases). Trimming removed 4 bases at V and 0 bases at J, with 15 bases between. This CDR3 is 16 amino acids long. Germline CDR1 and CDR2: SEHNR and FQNEAQ (reference sequence). This CDR3 is CASSSQSQGLNTEAFF. In DNA form, the CDR3 reads TGTGCCAGCAGCTCTCAATCTCAGGGGCTGAACACTGAAGCTTTCTTT.

The chain links TRBV20-1 to TRBJ1-2; D is uncertain. The CDR3 covers 14 residues. The V gene lost 0 bases and the J gene lost 8 bases, with 16 bases spanning the gap. Per germline, CDR1 DFQATT and CDR2 SNEGSKA (reference sequence). In nucleotides, the CDR3 is TGCAGTGCTAGAGATCTGGCCAGCTTAGGGGGCTACACCTTC. This encodes CSARDLASLGGYTF.

The rearrangement joins TRBV20-1 to TRBJ2-4; 9 bases agree with TRBD1. The germline V gene encodes CDR1 DFQATT and CDR2 SNEGSKA (reference sequence). The CDR3 extends over 19 amino acids. V lost 0 bases to trimming and J lost 0 bases; unmatched junction nucleotides: 12. The CDR3 sequence: CSAREPGQGEILAKNIQYF. CDR3 sequence (DNA): TGCAGTGCTAGAGAACCGGGACAGGGTGAGATCCTAGCCAAAAACATTCAGTACTTC.

V is TRBV29-1 and J is TRBJ1-1, with D unclear. CDR3 size: 12 residues. The V end was cut by 7 bases, the J end by 8 bases, with 17 bases between. Germline CDR1 SQVTM, CDR2 ANQGSEA. The CDR3 DNA sequence: TGCAGCGCCCCGTCGGGTTTTTCAGAAGCTTTCTTT. Protein sequence: CSAPSGFSEAFF.

The chain couples TRBV5-1 to TRBJ2-2; D may be TRBD1 or TRBD2 (5 bases each). Germline values: CDR1 SGHRS, CDR2 YFSETQ. The CDR3 is 15 residues long. The V end was cut by 3 bases, the J end by 6 bases, with 15 bases between. CDR3 sequence reads: CASSYRSRDAGELFF. DNA of the CDR3: TGCGCCAGCAGCTACCGAAGCAGGGACGCCGGGGAGCTGTTTTTT.

This clonotype was observed a handful of times. The chain links TRBV4-3 to TRBJ2-7; D is possibly TRBD2 (6 bases). Trimming left V 2 bases short and J 5 bases short, with 7 bases between. The CDR3 length is 12 residues. Germline V gives CDR1 LGHNA, CDR2 YSLEER. CDR3 coding DNA: TGCGCCAGCAGCCAAAGCGGGCACGAGCAGTACTTC. As protein: CASSQSGHEQYF.

The V call is TRBV15, the J call TRBJ2-5, with a possible D match to TRBD1 (5 bases). This CDR3 spans 16 amino acids. V was trimmed by 8 bases and J by 0 bases, leaving 19 bases between them. CDR1 is LNHNV and CDR2 is YYDKDF in the germline V gene (reference sequence). This chain's CDR3 is CATSRGTRVYQETQYF. The CDR3 DNA sequence: TGTGCCACCTCAAGGGGAACACGGGTCTACCAAGAGACCCAGTACTTC.

This clonotype has just a few counts. The chain links TRBV28 to TRBJ2-5; D possibly matches TRBD1 or TRBD2 (5 bases each). With 4 bases removed from V and 5 bases from J, the gap between germline ends came to 17 bases. CDR1 MDHEN and CDR2 SYDVKM come from the germline V gene. The CDR3 is made up of 15 amino acids. CDR3 region: CASSSQRDGGETQYF. CDR3 in DNA: TGTGCCAGCAGTTCGCAACGGGACGGCGGGGAGACCCAGTACTTC.

The rearrangement uses TRBV28 and TRBJ1-5; possibly TRBD1 for D (5 bases). The CDR3 sequence is 12 residues long. Germline V gene sequence: CDR1 MDHEN, CDR2 SYDVKM. V lost 6 bases, J lost 9 bases, and 12 bases lay in between. The CDR3 sequence: CASSSTAMPQHF. CDR3 bases: TGTGCCAGCAGCTCGACAGCTATGCCCCAGCATTTT.

The V call is TRBV27, the J call TRBJ2-1; D tentatively fits TRBD1 or TRBD2 (5 bases each). The CDR3 is made up of 13 amino acids. The germline V gene encodes CDR1 MNHEY and CDR2 SMNVEV (reference sequence). V lost 7 bases, J lost 5 bases, and 12 bases lay in between. DNA of the CDR3: TGTGCCAGCACCTTGGGACCCAACAATGAGCAGTTCTTC. This translates into CASTLGPNNEQFF.

As to this clonotype: A clone one base away is much larger, so this may be a read error. The genes are TRBV6-6 and TRBJ2-3; D is possibly TRBD2 (6 bases). The V gene lost 6 bases and the J gene lost 5 bases, with 21 bases spanning the gap. The CDR3 loop spans 16 amino acids. Germline CDR1 and CDR2: MNHNY and SVGAGI (reference sequence). CDR3 in amino acids: CASSSSEWEVGDTQYF. The CDR3 bases are TGTGCCAGCAGCTCGTCGGAGTGGGAGGTCGGAGATACGCAGTATTTT.

The chain combines TRBV7-3 with TRBJ2-5; the D gene is possibly TRBD1 (5 bases). Near its end, the DNA agrees better with TRBJ2-1, so the J call may be wrong. CDR1 SGHTA and CDR2 FQGTGA come from the germline V gene. CDR3 size: 13 residues. The CDR3 protein is CASSLNTQGEQFF. The CDR3 DNA reads TGTGCCAGCAGCTTAAATACCCAGGGTGAGCAGTTCTTC.

A few counts support this clonotype. The gene calls are TRBV7-3 and TRBJ1-6, with a possible D match to TRBD1 (5 bases). The germline V and J ends were trimmed by 3 bases and 7 bases, with 7 bases remaining between them. CDR1 and CDR2 (germline): SGHTA, FQGTGA. The CDR3 has 13 residues. The DNA of the CDR3 is TGTGCCAGCAGCTTGGGACTAAATTCACCCCTCCACTTT. Protein product: CASSLGLNSPLHF.

In this sample, this clonotype turned up a few times. J is TRBJ2-5 and V is TRBV13; D possibly corresponds to TRBD2 (6 bases). The J call may be incorrect, as the DNA end agrees better with TRBJ2-1. Germline assignment: CDR1 PRHDT and CDR2 FYEKMQ (reference sequence). The CDR3 sequence is 13 residues long. The CDR3 protein is CASSENPTSEQFF. The DNA for the CDR3 is TGTGCCAGCAGTGAGAATCCGACTAGTGAGCAGTTCTTC.

DNA for the CDR3: TGCAGTGGGGAACGGGACAGGGTTAGTGAGCAGTTCTTC. This codes for CSGERDRVSEQFF. The chain couples TRBV20-1 to TRBJ2-1; 9 bases are a match to TRBD1. This CDR3 region has 13 residues. Trimming removed 7 bases from V and 9 bases from J; junction bases left unmatched: 10. The germline CDR1 and CDR2 sequences are DFQATT and SNEGSKA (reference sequence).

This clonotype was recorded a few times. At one end, the junction sequence differs from germline, possibly due to a read error. The chain joins TRBV4-3 to TRBJ2-7; 7 bases match TRBD1. The CDR3 is 15 amino acids. Per the germline V gene, CDR1 is LGHNA and CDR2 is YSLEER. CDR3: CTSSQARDRSHEQYF. CDR3 bases: TGCACCAGCAGCCAAGCTCGGGACAGAAGCCACGAGCAGTACTTC.

To note about this clonotype: It is likely a read error, because the conserved phenylalanine at the end of the CDR3 is missing. This rearrangement joins TRBV6-6 to TRBJ2-7; D may be TRBD2 (6 bases). With 8 bases removed from V and 5 bases from J, the gap between germline ends came to 10 bases. Germline V gene sequence: CDR1 MNHNY, CDR2 SVGAGI (reference sequence). The CDR3 length is 11 residues. Here the CDR3 reads CASLGGNEQYS. CDR3 in DNA: TGTGCCAGCCTCGGAGGGAACGAGCAGTACTCC.

Note on this clonotype: A read error may account for a junction end that differs from germline. The chain uses TRBV7-3 and TRBJ2-1, with D uncertain. The germline CDR1 and CDR2 sequences are SGHTA and FQGTGA. CDR3 length equals 12 residues. Written as DNA, the CDR3 is TGTGCCGGCAGCTTGGGAATGAATGAGCAGTTCTTC. Translated, it gives CAGSLGMNEQFF.

The chain links TRBV7-9 to TRBJ2-3; 8 bases fit TRBD2. From germline, CDR1 is SEHNR and CDR2 FQNEAQ (reference sequence). The CDR3 runs 15 residues. V lost 8 bases to trimming and J lost 5 bases; unmatched junction nucleotides: 12. CDR3 sequence reads: CASGSPAGVEDTQYF. The CDR3 coding sequence is TGTGCCAGCGGCTCTCCAGCGGGAGTAGAAGATACGCAGTATTTT.

The chain combines TRBV9 with TRBJ1-4; no definite D call. Germline CDR1 SGDLS, CDR2 YYNGEE. The CDR3 is 15 amino acids. V lost 4 bases and J 4 bases, leaving 14 bases between the germline ends. Written as DNA, the CDR3 is TGTGCCAGCAGCCCCCAACCCTCTAGTAATGAAAAACTGTTTTTT. Encoded protein: CASSPQPSSNEKLFF.

The rearrangement uses TRBV29-1 and TRBJ2-3, with 7 bases aligning to TRBD2. Germline trimming cut 7 bases from V and 3 bases from J; bases unmatched to any gene: 10. This CDR3 region has 14 residues. Per the germline V gene, CDR1 is SQVTM and CDR2 is ANQGSEA. The CDR3 nucleotides are TGCAGCGCCAAACTAGCGCTAAGTACAGATACGCAGTATTTT. Amino acids: CSAKLALSTDTQYF.

The chain recombines TRBV7-9 with TRBJ2-5; no clear D. Between the trimmed V and J ends, which lost 5 bases and 4 bases, there was a span of 11 bases. This CDR3 region has 13 residues. CDR1 is SEHNR, CDR2 FQNEAQ, per germline (reference sequence). The CDR3 sequence: CASSLKRIETQYF. In nucleotides, the CDR3 is TGTGCCAGCAGCCTGAAAAGAATAGAGACCCAGTACTTC.

The V gene is TRBV29-1, the J gene TRBJ2-1; 7 bases fit TRBD1. CDR1 and CDR2 from the germline V gene are SQVTM and ANQGSEA. V trimming: 7 bases; J trimming: 2 bases; junction bases outside the gene matches: 11. The CDR3 has 15 amino acids. CDR3 sequence: CSAKVAQGAYNEQFF. CDR3 coding DNA: TGCAGCGCAAAGGTTGCGCAGGGGGCCTACAATGAGCAGTTCTTC.

The CDR3 sequence is CASSFDSASSEAFF. DNA for the CDR3: TGTGCCAGCAGCTTCGACAGCGCATCGTCTGAAGCTTTCTTT. The chain links TRBV5-6 to TRBJ1-1; D possibly corresponds to TRBD1 (5 bases). This CDR3 is 14 amino acids long. V shed 2 bases and J shed 6 bases, with 14 bases lying between them. Germline loops: CDR1 SGHDT, CDR2 YYEEEE.

This clonotype was recorded a few times. V usage is TRBV10-3 and J usage is TRBJ2-1, with D perhaps matching TRBD1 or TRBD2 (5 bases each). TRBJ2-7 matches the DNA end more closely, so the J call is doubtful. The CDR3 has 13 residues. Germline V CDR1 and CDR2: ENHRY, SYGVKD. CDR3 sequence reads: CAISSGPSYEQYF. CDR3 nucleotides: TGTGCCATCTCCTCGGGGCCCTCATACGAGCAGTACTTC.

This clonotype has just a few counts. The DNA is omitted, as the CDR3 cannot be located on it reliably, and the CDR3 follows TCRdb's listing. The genes are TRBV5-6 and TRBJ2-5. The CDR3 is 13 amino acids long, termini counted. Germline CDR1 is SGHDT and CDR2 is YYEEEE. The CDR3 sequence is CASSFASGNEQSF.

In its sample, this clonotype was seen many times. V is TRBV4-3 and J is TRBJ2-7, with unresolved D. Germline-derived CDR1 and CDR2 are LGHNA and YSLEER. The V end lost 0 bases, the J end lost 5 bases, and 8 bases lay between the germline ends. CDR3 length equals 13 residues. CDR3 protein: CASSQDSAHEQYF. The CDR3 nucleotides read TGCGCCAGCAGCCAAGATTCCGCGCACGAGCAGTACTTC.

The V and J genes are TRBV28 and TRBJ1-5; D unresolved. The V end was cut by 4 bases, the J end by 1 base, with 8 bases between. Germline V gene lookup returns CDR1 MDHEN and CDR2 SYDVKM. This CDR3 is built from 14 residues. The CDR3 loop reads CASSSDASNQPQHF. As DNA, the CDR3 is TGTGCCAGCAGTTCCGACGCGAGCAATCAGCCCCAGCATTTT.